The rows below give T cell receptor beta chains drawn from one sample of a study of blood T cell repertoires in COVID-19. Clones were sequenced by immunoSEQ multiplex PCR, and TCRdb holds only the in-frame ones, with some missing. The table shows roughly 140,000 clones, with 84% occurring only once. Sequencing used peripheral blood. These receptors were taken from a man in his sixties with active or convalescent COVID-19. CDR3s include the opening cysteine and the closing phenylalanine or tryptophan. The D gene is left open where the match is weak. Not every row has a clone size; where given, it reads once, few, many or a size class.

cdr3_aa: CATSDPTGPQPQHF; cdr3_nt: TGTGCCACCAGTGACCCGACAGGTCCTCAGCCCCAGCATTTT; d_call: NA; v_call: TRBV24-1; clone_size: NA; j_call: TRBJ1-5
cdr3_aa: CASRAGNTIYF; cdr3_nt: TGTGCCAGCAGAGCAGGAAACACCATATATTTT; d_call: NA; v_call: TRBV6-5; clone_size: NA; j_call: TRBJ1-3
cdr3_aa: CASRLKRGALGELFF; cdr3_nt: TGTGCCAGCAGACTTAAGCGGGGGGCCCTCGGGGAGCTGTTTTTT; d_call: TRBD2; v_call: TRBV7-2; clone_size: few; j_call: TRBJ2-2
cdr3_aa: CASSEIAGRETQYF; cdr3_nt: TGCGCCAGCAGTGAAATTGCGGGACGGGAGACCCAGTACTTC; d_call: NA; v_call: TRBV10-2; clone_size: NA; j_call: TRBJ2-5
cdr3_aa: CASSLTGEADGYTF; cdr3_nt: TGCGCCAGCAGCTTGACAGGGGAGGCGGATGGCTACACCTTC; d_call: TRBD1; v_call: TRBV5-1; clone_size: NA; j_call: TRBJ1-2
cdr3_aa: CASSASGVRTDTQYF; cdr3_nt: TGTGCCAGCAGCGCTAGCGGAGTGCGCACAGATACGCAGTATTTT; d_call: TRBD2; v_call: TRBV9; clone_size: NA; j_call: TRBJ2-3
cdr3_aa: CSVDSGGTDTQYF; cdr3_nt: TGCAGCGTAGATAGCGGGGGGACAGATACGCAGTATTTT; d_call: TRBD2; v_call: TRBV29-1; clone_size: NA; j_call: TRBJ2-3
cdr3_aa: CASSFRDSDEKLFF; cdr3_nt: TGTGCCAGCAGTTTCCGGGACAGTGATGAAAAACTGTTTTTT; d_call: TRBD1; v_call: TRBV3-1/TRBV3-2; clone_size: NA; j_call: TRBJ1-4
cdr3_aa: CASSVVSAGGDNEQFF; cdr3_nt: TGTGCCAGCAGCGTAGTTTCAGCGGGAGGCGACAATGAGCAGTTCTTC; d_call: TRBD2; v_call: TRBV9; clone_size: NA; j_call: TRBJ2-1
cdr3_aa: CSVAGQANQPQHF; cdr3_nt: TGCAGCGTTGCAGGCCAGGCGAATCAGCCCCAGCATTTT; d_call: NA; v_call: TRBV29-1; clone_size: NA; j_call: TRBJ1-5
cdr3_aa: CAIQKNTEAFF; cdr3_nt: TGTGCCATACAGAAGAACACTGAAGCTTTCTTT; d_call: NA; v_call: TRBV6-5; clone_size: once; j_call: TRBJ1-1
cdr3_aa: CASSQDVGKGVATEAFF; cdr3_nt: TGTGCCAGCAGCCAAGATGTAGGTAAGGGGGTGGCCACTGAAGCTTTCTTT; d_call: NA; v_call: TRBV14; clone_size: NA; j_call: TRBJ1-1
cdr3_aa: CASSPQGYGYTF; cdr3_nt: TGTGCCAGCAGCCCACAGGGATATGGCTACACCTTC; d_call: NA; v_call: TRBV5-6; clone_size: NA; j_call: TRBJ1-2
cdr3_aa: CASSGTGRNEQFF; cdr3_nt: TGTGCCAGCAGTGGGACAGGGCGGAATGAGCAGTTCTTC; d_call: TRBD1; v_call: TRBV11-3; clone_size: once; j_call: TRBJ2-1
cdr3_aa: CASSGTQAPTFSTQYF; cdr3_nt: TGTGCCAGCAGTGGGACACAGGCCCCAACTTTTTCGACCCAGTACTTC; d_call: NA; v_call: TRBV27; clone_size: NA; j_call: TRBJ2-5
cdr3_aa: CASSVADPGDEQFF; cdr3_nt: TGTGCCAGCAGCGTTGCAGACCCCGGGGATGAGCAGTTCTTC; d_call: NA; v_call: TRBV9; clone_size: NA; j_call: TRBJ2-1
cdr3_aa: CASGGTGNNEQFF; cdr3_nt: TGTGCCAGCGGGGGGACAGGGAACAATGAGCAGTTCTTC; d_call: TRBD1; v_call: TRBV3-1/TRBV3-2; clone_size: NA; j_call: TRBJ2-1
cdr3_aa: CASSFGQISGNTIYF; cdr3_nt: TGTGCCAGCAGTTTCGGACAGATCTCTGGAAACACCATATATTTT; d_call: NA; v_call: TRBV28; clone_size: NA; j_call: TRBJ1-3
cdr3_aa: CASSQVPPPGTEAFF; cdr3_nt: TGCGCCAGCAGCCAAGTCCCTCCGCCGGGCACTGAAGCTTTCTTT; d_call: NA; v_call: TRBV4-1; clone_size: NA; j_call: TRBJ1-1
cdr3_aa: CASSYSAGVLVEQFF; cdr3_nt: TGTGCCAGCAGTTACTCCGCGGGAGTGCTCGTTGAGCAGTTCTTC; d_call: TRBD2; v_call: TRBV6-2/TRBV6-3; clone_size: NA; j_call: TRBJ2-1
cdr3_aa: CASRTLDRAYTGELFF; cdr3_nt: TGTGCCAGCAGAACATTGGACAGGGCGTACACCGGGGAGCTGTTTTTT; d_call: TRBD1; v_call: TRBV7-9; clone_size: NA; j_call: TRBJ2-2
cdr3_aa: CASSLTRASSGANVLTF; cdr3_nt: TGTGCCAGCAGCTTGACCAGGGCTAGCTCTGGGGCCAACGTCCTGACTTTC; d_call: NA; v_call: TRBV5-6; clone_size: NA; j_call: TRBJ2-6
cdr3_aa: CSVAEAEAFF; cdr3_nt: TGCAGCGTAGCCGAGGCTGAAGCTTTCTTT; d_call: NA; v_call: TRBV29-1; clone_size: NA; j_call: TRBJ1-1
cdr3_aa: CASSLAGSREQYF; cdr3_nt: TGTGCCAGCAGCTTAGCAGGGAGTCGCGAGCAGTACTTC; d_call: NA; v_call: TRBV7-8; clone_size: once; j_call: TRBJ2-7
cdr3_aa: CASIPSGSLNEQFF; cdr3_nt: TGTGCCAGCATCCCTAGCGGGAGTCTGAATGAGCAGTTCTTC; d_call: TRBD2; v_call: TRBV6-5; clone_size: NA; j_call: TRBJ2-1
cdr3_aa: CASSLLGQGGDSPLHF; cdr3_nt: TGTGCCAGCAGTCTCCTCGGACAGGGGGGGGATTCACCCCTCCACTTT; d_call: TRBD1; v_call: TRBV2; clone_size: NA; j_call: TRBJ1-6
cdr3_aa: CASSQVLPTGDGEKLFF; cdr3_nt: TGTGCCAGCAGCCAAGTTCTGCCGACAGGGGATGGGGAAAAACTGTTTTTT; d_call: TRBD1; v_call: TRBV3-1/TRBV3-2; clone_size: NA; j_call: TRBJ1-4
cdr3_aa: CASTRTDFRDSFKAFF; cdr3_nt: TGTGCCAGCACCAGAACGGATTTCCGGGACAGCTTTAAAGCTTTCTTT; d_call: TRBD1; v_call: TRBV14; clone_size: NA; j_call: TRBJ1-1
cdr3_aa: CASSQAGTGPNEKLFF; cdr3_nt: TGCGCCAGCAGCCAAGCCGGGACAGGGCCTAATGAAAAACTGTTTTTT; d_call: TRBD1; v_call: TRBV4-1; clone_size: few; j_call: TRBJ1-4
cdr3_aa: CASSGFYGWTGSDYGYTF; cdr3_nt: TGTGCCAGCAGTGGCTTTTATGGTTGGACAGGTTCGGACTATGGCTACACCTTC; d_call: TRBD1; v_call: TRBV28; clone_size: NA; j_call: TRBJ1-2
cdr3_aa: CASSLEAGAGSPLHF; cdr3_nt: TGTGCCAGCAGCTTAGAGGCAGGGGCAGGTTCACCCCTCCACTTT; d_call: NA; v_call: TRBV11-2; clone_size: NA; j_call: TRBJ1-6
cdr3_aa: CASSSGPETEAFF; cdr3_nt: TGTGCCAGCAGCTCTGGCCCCGAAACTGAAGCTTTCTTT; d_call: NA; v_call: TRBV7-2; clone_size: NA; j_call: TRBJ1-1
cdr3_aa: CASSPRGLGEGGANVLTF; cdr3_nt: TGTGCCAGCAGCCCGCGGGGGCTAGGAGAAGGTGGGGCCAACGTCCTGACTTTC; d_call: NA; v_call: TRBV3-1/TRBV3-2; clone_size: NA; j_call: TRBJ2-6
cdr3_aa: CASSLVAGDNEQFF; cdr3_nt: TGTGCCAGCAGCTTAGTAGCGGGGGACAATGAGCAGTTCTTC; d_call: TRBD2; v_call: TRBV7-9; clone_size: NA; j_call: TRBJ2-1
cdr3_aa: CASSEQLDTEAFF; cdr3_nt: TGTGCCAGCAGCGAACAGCTTGACACTGAAGCTTTCTTT; d_call: NA; v_call: TRBV9; clone_size: NA; j_call: TRBJ1-1
cdr3_aa: CASSPRRDRGKNEKLFF; cdr3_nt: TGCGCCAGCAGCCCAAGGCGGGACAGGGGCAAAAATGAAAAACTGTTTTTT; d_call: TRBD1; v_call: TRBV5-1; clone_size: NA; j_call: TRBJ1-4
cdr3_aa: CASSQQGAGEKLFF; cdr3_nt: TGCGCCAGCAGCCAACAGGGGGCGGGCGAAAAACTGTTTTTT; d_call: TRBD1; v_call: TRBV4-3; clone_size: NA; j_call: TRBJ1-4
cdr3_aa: CASSLTDTNYGYTF; cdr3_nt: TGTGCCAGCAGCTTAACAGATACCAACTATGGCTACACCTTC; d_call: NA; v_call: TRBV7-2; clone_size: many; j_call: TRBJ1-2
cdr3_aa: CASSPGLAGLTDTQYF; cdr3_nt: TGCGCCAGCAGCCCGGGACTAGCGGGGCTCACAGATACGCAGTATTTT; d_call: TRBD2; v_call: TRBV5-1; clone_size: NA; j_call: TRBJ2-3
cdr3_aa: CAWSPGMANQPQHF; cdr3_nt: TGTGCCTGGAGTCCGGGGATGGCCAATCAGCCCCAGCATTTT; d_call: NA; v_call: TRBV30; clone_size: NA; j_call: TRBJ1-5
cdr3_aa: CAWSVQGDTIYF; cdr3_nt: TGTGCCTGGAGTGTACAGGGAGACACCATATATTTT; d_call: NA; v_call: TRBV30; clone_size: NA; j_call: TRBJ1-3
cdr3_aa: CASSQDRGGSGYTF; cdr3_nt: TGCGCCAGCAGCCAAGACCGGGGGGGCAGCGGCTACACCTTC; d_call: NA; v_call: TRBV4-1; clone_size: NA; j_call: TRBJ1-2
cdr3_aa: CATSNTDRGSYNEQFF; cdr3_nt: TGTGCCACCAGCAATACCGACAGGGGCTCCTACAATGAGCAGTTCTTC; d_call: TRBD1; v_call: TRBV15; clone_size: NA; j_call: TRBJ2-1
cdr3_aa: CASRPDKNYGYTF; cdr3_nt: TGTGCCAGCAGGCCGGACAAGAACTATGGCTACACCTTC; d_call: NA; v_call: TRBV12-3/TRBV12-4; clone_size: NA; j_call: TRBJ1-2
cdr3_aa: CAISESAGAGDTEAFF; cdr3_nt: TGTGCCATCAGTGAGTCTGCAGGGGCGGGAGACACTGAAGCTTTCTTT; d_call: NA; v_call: TRBV10-3; clone_size: NA; j_call: TRBJ1-1
cdr3_aa: CASSIDPAGSGAYNEQFF; cdr3_nt: TGTGCCAGTAGTATAGATCCCGCAGGTAGCGGAGCCTACAATGAGCAGTTCTTC; d_call: NA; v_call: TRBV19; clone_size: NA; j_call: TRBJ2-1
cdr3_aa: CASSAQTGGSGDTQYF; cdr3_nt: TGTGCCAGCAGTGCCCAGACAGGGGGAAGTGGAGATACGCAGTATTTT; d_call: TRBD1; v_call: TRBV27; clone_size: NA; j_call: TRBJ2-3
cdr3_aa: CASSYEARNTEAFF; cdr3_nt: TGTGCCAGCAGTTACGAGGCCCGGAACACTGAAGCTTTCTTT; d_call: NA; v_call: TRBV6-5; clone_size: NA; j_call: TRBJ1-1
cdr3_aa: CASSIPLGLQPQHF; cdr3_nt: TGTGCCAGTAGTATTCCCCTGGGGCTTCAGCCCCAGCATTTT; d_call: NA; v_call: TRBV19; clone_size: NA; j_call: TRBJ1-5
cdr3_aa: CASSELGTGVSYGYTF; cdr3_nt: TGTGCCAGCAGTGAATTGGGAACAGGGGTGAGCTATGGCTACACCTTC; d_call: TRBD1; v_call: TRBV25-1; clone_size: NA; j_call: TRBJ1-2
cdr3_aa: CASSLGQGELFF; cdr3_nt: TGCGCCAGCAGCTTGGGTCAAGGGGAGCTGTTTTTT; d_call: NA; v_call: TRBV5-1; clone_size: NA; j_call: TRBJ2-2
cdr3_aa: CASSPSGENYGYTF; cdr3_nt: TGTGCCAGCTCACCGTCAGGGGAAAACTATGGCTACACCTTC; d_call: NA; v_call: TRBV18; clone_size: once; j_call: TRBJ1-2